The rows below give T cell receptor beta chains drawn from one sample of a study of human T cells and chemical hapten exposure. Each CDR3 protein gets one entry after TCRdb re-called the RACE reads with MiXCR. The sample shows 180,000 or so distinct CDR3 sequences, about 15% of them seen only once. Sequences were derived from whole blood, sampled in connection with sensitization to the hapten diphenylcyclopropenone (DPC). The receptors stem from a young woman with alopecia areata. Some clones in this sample may be carry-over from other donors' samples. CDR3s include the opening cysteine and the closing phenylalanine or tryptophan. The D gene is left open where the match is weak. Part of the rows lack a size; the others show once, few, many or a class for expanded clones.

d_gene | j_gene | v_gene | abundance | CDR3aa | CDR3nt
. | TRBJ2-1 | TRBV30 | . | CAWAPVGRSYNEQFF | TGTGCCTGGGCCCCCGTGGGCCGCTCCTACAATGAGCAGTTCTTC
. | TRBJ1-1 | TRBV7-6 | many | CASSLVSGTEAFF | TGTGCCAGCAGCTTAGTTTCAGGGACTGAAGCTTTCTTT
. | TRBJ1-4 | TRBV4-3 | . | CASSQDPQGPNEKLFF | TGCGCCAGCAGCCAAGATCCTCAGGGCCCTAATGAAAAACTGTTTTTT
. | TRBJ2-3 | TRBV7-2 | few | CASSLDFLVGGADTQYF | TGTGCCAGCAGCTTAGATTTTTTAGTGGGAGGAGCAGATACGCAGTATTTT
. | TRBJ2-6 | TRBV7-3 | many | CASSPKGSGANVLTF | TGTGCCAGCAGCCCGAAGGGCTCTGGGGCCAACGTCCTGACTTTC
. | TRBJ2-2 | TRBV27 | . | CASSRDWNKNTGELFF | TGTGCCAGCAGCCGGGACTGGAACAAGAACACCGGGGAGCTGTTTTTT
. | TRBJ2-4 | TRBV28 | . | CASWPQGTQNIQYF | TGTGCCAGCTGGCCCCAGGGAACCCAAAACATTCAGTACTTC
. | TRBJ1-5 | TRBV28 | . | CASNWGMVSNQPQHF | TGTGCCAGCAACTGGGGAATGGTGAGCAATCAGCCCCAGCATTTT
. | TRBJ1-1 | TRBV7-2 | few | CASKTEGLNTEAFF | TGTGCCAGCAAAACAGAAGGGCTGAACACTGAAGCTTTCTTT
TRBD2 | TRBJ2-2 | TRBV7-9 | . | CASSPLGLAGAGELFF | TGTGCCAGCAGCCCCTTGGGACTAGCGGGAGCCGGGGAGCTGTTTTTT
TRBD1 | TRBJ1-2 | TRBV14 | . | CASSQAGTGGYGYTF | TGTGCCAGCAGCCAAGCCGGGACAGGGGGATATGGCTACACCTTC
. | TRBJ1-6 | TRBV7-6 | . | CASSLGLGSDSPLHF | TGTGCCAGCAGCTTAGGTCTCGGATCCGATTCACCCCTCCACTTT
TRBD1 | TRBJ2-1 | TRBV28 | . | CASSPGQSNEQFF | TGTGCCAGCAGTCCGGGACAGTCCAATGAGCAGTTCTTC
. | TRBJ2-2 | TRBV7-2 | . | CASSRSRSNTGELFF | TGTGCCAGCAGCCGCAGCAGGAGTAACACCGGGGAGCTGTTTTTT
TRBD2 | TRBJ2-1 | TRBV5-6 | . | CASSLVGTSGGRYNEQFF | TGTGCCAGCAGCTTGGTTGGGACTAGCGGGGGCCGATACAATGAGCAGTTCTTC